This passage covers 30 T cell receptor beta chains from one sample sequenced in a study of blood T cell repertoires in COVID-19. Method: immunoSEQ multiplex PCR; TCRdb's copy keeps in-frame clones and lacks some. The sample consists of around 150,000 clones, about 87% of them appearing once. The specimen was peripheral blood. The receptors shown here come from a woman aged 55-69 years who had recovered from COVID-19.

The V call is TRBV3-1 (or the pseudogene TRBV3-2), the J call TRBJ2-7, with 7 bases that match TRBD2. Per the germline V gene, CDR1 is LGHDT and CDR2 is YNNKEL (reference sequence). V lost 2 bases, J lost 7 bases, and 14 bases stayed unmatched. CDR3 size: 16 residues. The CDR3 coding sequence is TGTGCCAGCAGCCAAAGGAGAGCTGGCGGGGGATGGGAGCAGTACTTC. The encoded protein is CASSQRRAGGGWEQYF.

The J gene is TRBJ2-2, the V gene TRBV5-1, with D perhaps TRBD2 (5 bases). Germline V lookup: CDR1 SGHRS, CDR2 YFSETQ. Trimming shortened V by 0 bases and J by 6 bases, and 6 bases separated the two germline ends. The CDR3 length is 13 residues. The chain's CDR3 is CASSLVSAGELFF. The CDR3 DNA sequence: TGCGCCAGCAGCTTGGTTAGCGCCGGGGAGCTGTTTTTT.

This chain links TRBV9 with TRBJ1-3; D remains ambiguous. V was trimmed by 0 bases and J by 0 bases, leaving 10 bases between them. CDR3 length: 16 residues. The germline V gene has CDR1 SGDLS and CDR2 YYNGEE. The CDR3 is CASSVGQYNSGNTIYF. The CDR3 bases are TGTGCCAGCAGCGTAGGTCAGTACAACTCTGGAAACACCATATATTTT.

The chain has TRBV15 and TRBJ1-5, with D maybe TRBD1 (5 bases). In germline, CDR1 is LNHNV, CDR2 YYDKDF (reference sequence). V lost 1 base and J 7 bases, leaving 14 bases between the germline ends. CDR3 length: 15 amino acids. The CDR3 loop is CATSRAQAGQQPQHF. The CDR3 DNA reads TGTGCCACCAGCAGAGCCCAGGCAGGGCAACAGCCCCAGCATTTT.

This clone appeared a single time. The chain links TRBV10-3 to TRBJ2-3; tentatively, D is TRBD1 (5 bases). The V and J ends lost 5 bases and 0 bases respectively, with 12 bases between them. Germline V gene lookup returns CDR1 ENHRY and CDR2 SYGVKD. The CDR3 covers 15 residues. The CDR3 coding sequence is TGTGCCATCAGTCGGACACCTACTAGCACAGATACGCAGTATTTT. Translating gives CAISRTPTSTDTQYF.

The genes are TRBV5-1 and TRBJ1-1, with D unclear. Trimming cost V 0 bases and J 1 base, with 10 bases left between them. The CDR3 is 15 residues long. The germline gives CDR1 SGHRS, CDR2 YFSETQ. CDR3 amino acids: CASSLDTPGNTEAFF. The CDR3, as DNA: TGCGCCAGCAGCTTGGACACCCCGGGGAACACTGAAGCTTTCTTT.

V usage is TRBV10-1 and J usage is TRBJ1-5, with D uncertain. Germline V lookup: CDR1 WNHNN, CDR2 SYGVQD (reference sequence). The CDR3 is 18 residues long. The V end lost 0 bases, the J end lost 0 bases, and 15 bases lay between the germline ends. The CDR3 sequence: CASSESFEGRHSNQPQHF. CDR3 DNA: TGCGCCAGCAGTGAGTCATTCGAGGGCAGACATAGCAATCAGCCCCAGCATTTT.

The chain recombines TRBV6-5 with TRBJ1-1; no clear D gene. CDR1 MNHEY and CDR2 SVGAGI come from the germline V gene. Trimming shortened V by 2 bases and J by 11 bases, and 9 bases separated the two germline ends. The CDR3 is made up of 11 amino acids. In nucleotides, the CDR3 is TGTGCCAGCAGTTACGGCAGCGGCGCTTTCTTT. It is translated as CASSYGSGAFF.

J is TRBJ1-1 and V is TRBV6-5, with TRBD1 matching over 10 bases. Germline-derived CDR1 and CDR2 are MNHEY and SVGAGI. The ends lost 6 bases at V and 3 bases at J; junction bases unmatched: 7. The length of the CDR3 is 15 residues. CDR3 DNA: TGTGCCAGCAGGCGACAGGGGGCTCGGGACACTGAAGCTTTCTTT. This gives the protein CASRRQGARDTEAFF.

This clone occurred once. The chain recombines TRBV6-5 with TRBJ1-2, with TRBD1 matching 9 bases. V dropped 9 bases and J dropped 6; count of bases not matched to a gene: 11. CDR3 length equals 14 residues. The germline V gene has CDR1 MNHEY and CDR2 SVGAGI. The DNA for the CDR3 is TGTGCCAGTGGACAGGGGAACCTTAGAGATGGCTACACCTTC. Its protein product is CASGQGNLRDGYTF.

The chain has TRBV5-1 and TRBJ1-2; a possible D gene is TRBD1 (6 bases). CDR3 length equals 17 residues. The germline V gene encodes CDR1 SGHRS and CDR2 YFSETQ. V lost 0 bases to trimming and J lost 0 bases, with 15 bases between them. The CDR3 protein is CASSLGLRDTSNYGYTF. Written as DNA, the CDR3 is TGCGCCAGCAGCTTGGGCCTCCGGGACACCTCTAACTATGGCTACACCTTC. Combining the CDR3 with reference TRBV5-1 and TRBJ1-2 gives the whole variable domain KAGVTQTPRYLIKTRGQQVTLSCSPISGHRSVSWYQQTPGQGLQFLFEYFSETQRNKGNFPGRFSGRQFSNSRSEMNVSTLELGDSALYLCASSLGLRDTSNYGYTFGSGTRLTVV.

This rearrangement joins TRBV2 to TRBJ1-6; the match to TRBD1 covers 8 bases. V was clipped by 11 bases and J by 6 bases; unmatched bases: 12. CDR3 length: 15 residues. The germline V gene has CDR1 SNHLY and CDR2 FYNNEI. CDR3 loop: CASSKQGAGNSPLHF. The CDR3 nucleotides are TGTGCCTCCTCGAAGCAGGGGGCAGGTAATTCACCCCTCCACTTT. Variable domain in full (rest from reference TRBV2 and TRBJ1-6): EPEVTQTPSHQVTQMGQEVILRCVPISNHLYFYWYRQILGQKVEFLVSFYNNEISEKSEIFDDQFSVERPDGSNFTLKIRSTKLEDSAMYFCASSKQGAGNSPLHFGNGTRLTVT.

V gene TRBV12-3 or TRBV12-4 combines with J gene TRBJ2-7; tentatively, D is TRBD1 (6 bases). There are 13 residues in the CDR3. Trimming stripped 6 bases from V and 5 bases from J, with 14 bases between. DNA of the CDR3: TGTGCCAGCAGCAAGGACAGTTCCGACGAGCAGTACTTC. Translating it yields CASSKDSSDEQYF.

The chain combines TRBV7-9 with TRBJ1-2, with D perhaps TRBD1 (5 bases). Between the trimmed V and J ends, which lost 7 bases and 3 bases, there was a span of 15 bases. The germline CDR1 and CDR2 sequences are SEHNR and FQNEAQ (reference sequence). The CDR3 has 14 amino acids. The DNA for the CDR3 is TGTGCCAGCACCGAATCCGGACACTACTATGGCTACACCTTC. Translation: CASTESGHYYGYTF.

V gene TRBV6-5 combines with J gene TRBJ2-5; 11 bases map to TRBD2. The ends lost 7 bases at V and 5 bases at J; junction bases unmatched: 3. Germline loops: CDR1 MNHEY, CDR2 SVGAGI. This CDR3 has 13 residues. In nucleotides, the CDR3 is TGTGCCAGCACCTTAGCGGGGGGGGAGACCCAGTACTTC. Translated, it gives CASTLAGGETQYF.

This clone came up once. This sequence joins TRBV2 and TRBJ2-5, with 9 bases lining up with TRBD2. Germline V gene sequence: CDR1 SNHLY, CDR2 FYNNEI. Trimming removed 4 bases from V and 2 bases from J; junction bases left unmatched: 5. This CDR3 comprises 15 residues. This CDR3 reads CASSGSSGGQETQYF. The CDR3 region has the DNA TGTGCCAGCAGTGGATCGAGCGGGGGGCAAGAGACCCAGTACTTC.

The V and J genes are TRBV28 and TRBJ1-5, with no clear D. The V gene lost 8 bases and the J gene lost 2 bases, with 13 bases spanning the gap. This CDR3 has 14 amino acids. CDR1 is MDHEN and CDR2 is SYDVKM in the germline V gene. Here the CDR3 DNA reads TGTGCCAGCCGAGGGTTGCAGGGCAATCAGCCCCAGCATTTT. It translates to CASRGLQGNQPQHF.

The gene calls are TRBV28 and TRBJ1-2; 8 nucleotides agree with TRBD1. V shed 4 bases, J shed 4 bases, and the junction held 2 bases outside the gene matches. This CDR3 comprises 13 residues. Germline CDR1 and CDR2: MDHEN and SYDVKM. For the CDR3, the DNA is TGTGCCAGCAGTTACGGACAGGGCTATGGCTACACCTTC. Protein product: CASSYGQGYGYTF.

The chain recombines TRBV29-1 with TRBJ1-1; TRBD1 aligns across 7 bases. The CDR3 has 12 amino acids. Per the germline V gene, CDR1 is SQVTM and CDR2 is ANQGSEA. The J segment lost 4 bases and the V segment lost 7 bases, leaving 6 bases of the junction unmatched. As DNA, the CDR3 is TGCAGCGGTGACAGGGATGGCACTGAAGCTTTCTTT. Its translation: CSGDRDGTEAFF.

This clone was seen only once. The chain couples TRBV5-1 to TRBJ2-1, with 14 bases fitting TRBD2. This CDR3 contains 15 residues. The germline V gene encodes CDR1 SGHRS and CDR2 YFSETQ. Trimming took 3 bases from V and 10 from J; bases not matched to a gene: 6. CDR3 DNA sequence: TGCGCCAGCAGCTCCCTGACTAGCGGGGGGGTAGAGCAGTTCTTC. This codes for CASSSLTSGGVEQFF.

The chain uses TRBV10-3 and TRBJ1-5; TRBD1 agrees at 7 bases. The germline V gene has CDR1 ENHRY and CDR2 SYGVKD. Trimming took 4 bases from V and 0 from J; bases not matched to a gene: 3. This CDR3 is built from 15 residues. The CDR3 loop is CAISADRDSNQPQHF. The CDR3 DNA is TGTGCCATCAGTGCTGACAGGGATAGCAATCAGCCCCAGCATTTT.

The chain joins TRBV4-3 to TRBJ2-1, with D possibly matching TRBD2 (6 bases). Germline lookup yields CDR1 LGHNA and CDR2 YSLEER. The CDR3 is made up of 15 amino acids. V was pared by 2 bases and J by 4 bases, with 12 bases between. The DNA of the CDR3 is TGCGCCAGCAGCCAAATCCCAGGAGGGTACAATGAGCAGTTCTTC. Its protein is CASSQIPGGYNEQFF.

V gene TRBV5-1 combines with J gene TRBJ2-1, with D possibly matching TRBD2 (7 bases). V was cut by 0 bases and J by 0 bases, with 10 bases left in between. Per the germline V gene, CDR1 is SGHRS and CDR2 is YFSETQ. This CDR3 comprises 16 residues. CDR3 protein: CASSLGGGRSYNEQFF. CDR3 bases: TGCGCCAGCAGCTTGGGCGGGGGCCGCTCCTACAATGAGCAGTTCTTC.

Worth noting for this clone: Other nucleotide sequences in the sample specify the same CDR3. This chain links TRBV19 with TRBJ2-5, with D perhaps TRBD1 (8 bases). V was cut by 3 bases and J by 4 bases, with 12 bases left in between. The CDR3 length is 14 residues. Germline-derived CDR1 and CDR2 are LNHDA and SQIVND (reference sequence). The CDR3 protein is CASSITGGGETQYF. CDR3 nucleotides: TGTGCCAGTAGTATTACAGGGGGGGGAGAGACCCAGTACTTC.

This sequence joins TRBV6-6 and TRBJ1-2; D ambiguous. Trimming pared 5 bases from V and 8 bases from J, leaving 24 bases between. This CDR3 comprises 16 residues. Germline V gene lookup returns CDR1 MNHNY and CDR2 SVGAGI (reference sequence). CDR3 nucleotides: TGTGCCAGCAGTCATAATGGTATTTTCCGGGATGGCGGCTACACCTTC. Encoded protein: CASSHNGIFRDGGYTF.

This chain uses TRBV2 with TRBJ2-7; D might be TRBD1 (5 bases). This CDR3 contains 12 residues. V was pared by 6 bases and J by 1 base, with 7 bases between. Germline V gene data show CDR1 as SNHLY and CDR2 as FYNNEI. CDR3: CASRTVSYEQYF. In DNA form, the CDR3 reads TGTGCCAGCAGGACAGTTTCCTACGAGCAGTACTTC.

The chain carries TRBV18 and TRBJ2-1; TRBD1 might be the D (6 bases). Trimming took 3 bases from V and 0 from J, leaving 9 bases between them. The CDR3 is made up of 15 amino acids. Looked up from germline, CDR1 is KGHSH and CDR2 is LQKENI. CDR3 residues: CASSPRTDSYNEQFF. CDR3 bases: TGTGCCAGCTCACCCCGGACAGACTCCTACAATGAGCAGTTCTTC.

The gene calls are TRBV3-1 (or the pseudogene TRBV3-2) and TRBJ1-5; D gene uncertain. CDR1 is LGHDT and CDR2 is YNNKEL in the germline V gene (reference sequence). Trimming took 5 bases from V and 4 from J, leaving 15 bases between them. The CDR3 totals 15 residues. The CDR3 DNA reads TGTGCCAGCAGCAACGCCGGGTCCCCGAATCAGCCCCAGCATTTT. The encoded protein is CASSNAGSPNQPQHF.

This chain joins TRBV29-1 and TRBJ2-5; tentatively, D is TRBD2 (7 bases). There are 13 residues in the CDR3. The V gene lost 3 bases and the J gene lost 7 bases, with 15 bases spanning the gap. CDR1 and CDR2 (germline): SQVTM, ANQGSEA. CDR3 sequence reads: CSVEGQGRGTQYF. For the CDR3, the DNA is TGCAGCGTTGAGGGGCAGGGGAGGGGGACCCAGTACTTC.

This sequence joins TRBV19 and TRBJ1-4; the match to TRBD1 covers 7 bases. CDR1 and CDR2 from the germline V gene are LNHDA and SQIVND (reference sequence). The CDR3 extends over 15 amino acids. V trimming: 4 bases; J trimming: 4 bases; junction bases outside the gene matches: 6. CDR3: CASSNYRGINEKLFF. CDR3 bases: TGTGCCAGTAGTAACTACAGGGGAATTAATGAAAAACTGTTTTTT.